This is a list of T cell receptor beta chains from one sample in a study of blood T cell repertoires in COVID-19. Assay: immunoSEQ multiplex PCR; the TCRdb copy retains only in-frame clones and omits some. The table shows 40,000 to 55,000 clones, with 65% to 90% occurring only once. The sequencing input was peripheral blood. The receptors were gathered from a human donor in a cohort sampled during active COVID-19. Both conserved end residues are part of each CDR3. A D gene is named only where the DNA matches it firmly. Only part of the rows carry a size: once, few, many, or a class if the clone is expanded.

d_call,clone_size,v_call,j_call,cdr3_aa,cdr3_nt
.,.,TRBV2,TRBJ2-5,CASRGDYQETQYF,TGTGCCAGCAGAGGGGACTACCAAGAGACCCAGTACTTC
.,.,TRBV20-1,TRBJ2-1,CSASRTRDTKYNEQFF,TGCAGTGCTAGTCGCACACGGGACACAAAATACAATGAGCAGTTCTTC
TRBD1,few,TRBV5-1,TRBJ1-5,CASSSSGQGDQPQHF,TGCGCCAGCAGCTCCTCCGGGCAGGGGGATCAGCCCCAGCATTTT
TRBD1,.,TRBV15,TRBJ1-2,CATSRGSGTGADRGYTF,TGTGCCACCAGCAGGGGGAGCGGGACAGGCGCTGATCGTGGCTACACCTTC
.,.,TRBV18,TRBJ2-3,CASSADTQYF,TGTGCCAGCTCCGCGGATACGCAGTATTTT
TRBD1,.,TRBV30,TRBJ1-5,CAWSLGFSGQGSQPQHF,TGTGCCTGGAGTTTGGGGTTTTCGGGACAGGGAAGTCAGCCCCAGCATTTT
TRBD2,.,TRBV6-2/TRBV6-3,TRBJ2-7,CASSLSGSSYEQYF,TGTGCCAGCAGCCTCAGCGGGAGCTCCTACGAGCAGTACTTC
.,.,TRBV6-5,TRBJ1-4,CASSYRGTEKLFF,TGTGCCAGCAGTTACAGGGGAACTGAAAAACTGTTTTTT
.,once,TRBV10-3,TRBJ1-1,CAISDGANTEAFF,TGTGCCATCAGTGATGGGGCGAACACTGAAGCTTTCTTT
.,.,TRBV7-2,TRBJ1-1,CASSLNRDIGYGEAFF,TGTGCCAGCAGCTTAAACCGGGACATTGGATATGGTGAAGCTTTCTTT
TRBD2,.,TRBV6-5,TRBJ2-5,CASKASGIQETQYF,TGTGCCAGCAAGGCTAGCGGGATCCAAGAGACCCAGTACTTC
.,.,TRBV4-3,TRBJ2-1,CASSQEIRPLGSEQFF,TGCGCCAGCAGCCAAGAGATCAGACCGCTTGGGAGCGAGCAGTTCTTC
.,once,TRBV3-1/TRBV3-2,TRBJ2-1,CASSQDRADLPYNEQFF,TGTGCCAGCAGCCAAGACAGAGCGGACCTACCCTACAATGAGCAGTTCTTC
TRBD2,.,TRBV27,TRBJ2-7,CASSSTSGRTEQYF,TGTGCCAGCAGTTCTACTAGCGGGAGAACCGAGCAGTACTTC
.,.,TRBV12-3/TRBV12-4,TRBJ2-7,CASSSGVYEQYF,TGTGCCAGCAGTTCGGGGGTCTACGAGCAGTACTTC